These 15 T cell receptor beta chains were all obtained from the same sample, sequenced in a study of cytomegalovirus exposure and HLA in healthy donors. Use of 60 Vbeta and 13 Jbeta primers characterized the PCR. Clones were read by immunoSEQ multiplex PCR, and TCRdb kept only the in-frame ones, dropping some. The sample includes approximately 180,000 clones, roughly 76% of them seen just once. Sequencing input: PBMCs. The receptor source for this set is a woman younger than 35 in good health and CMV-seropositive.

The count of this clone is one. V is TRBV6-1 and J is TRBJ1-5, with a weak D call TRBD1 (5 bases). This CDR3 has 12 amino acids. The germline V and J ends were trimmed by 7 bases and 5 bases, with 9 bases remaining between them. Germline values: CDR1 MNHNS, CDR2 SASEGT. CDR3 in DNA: TGTGCCAGCAATAGGGGATATCAGCCCCAGCATTTT. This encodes CASNRGYQPQHF.

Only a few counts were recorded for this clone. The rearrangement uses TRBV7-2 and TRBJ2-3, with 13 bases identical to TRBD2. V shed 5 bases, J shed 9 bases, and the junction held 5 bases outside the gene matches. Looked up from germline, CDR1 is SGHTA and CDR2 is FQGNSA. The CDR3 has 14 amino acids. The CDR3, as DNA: TGTGCCAGCAGCCCCGAGGGACTAGCGGGGACGCAGTATTTT. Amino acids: CASSPEGLAGTQYF.

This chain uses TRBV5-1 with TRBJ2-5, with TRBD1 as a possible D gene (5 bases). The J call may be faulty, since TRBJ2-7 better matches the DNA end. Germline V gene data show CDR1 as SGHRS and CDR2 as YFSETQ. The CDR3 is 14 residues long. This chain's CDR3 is CASSLLKTEYEQYF. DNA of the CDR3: TGCGCCAGCAGCCTACTAAAGACAGAGTACGAGCAGTACTTC.

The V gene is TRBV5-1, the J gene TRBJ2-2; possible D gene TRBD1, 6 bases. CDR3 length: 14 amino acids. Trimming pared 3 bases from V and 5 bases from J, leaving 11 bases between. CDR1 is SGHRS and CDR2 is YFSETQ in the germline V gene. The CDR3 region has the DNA TGCGCCAGCAGCTCCTGGACAGCGACCGGGGAGCTGTTTTTT. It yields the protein CASSSWTATGELFF.

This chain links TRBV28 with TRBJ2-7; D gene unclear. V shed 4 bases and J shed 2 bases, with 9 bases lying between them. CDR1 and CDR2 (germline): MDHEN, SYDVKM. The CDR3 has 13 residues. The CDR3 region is CASSSYSPYEQYF. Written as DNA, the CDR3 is TGTGCCAGCAGTTCGTACAGTCCCTACGAGCAGTACTTC.

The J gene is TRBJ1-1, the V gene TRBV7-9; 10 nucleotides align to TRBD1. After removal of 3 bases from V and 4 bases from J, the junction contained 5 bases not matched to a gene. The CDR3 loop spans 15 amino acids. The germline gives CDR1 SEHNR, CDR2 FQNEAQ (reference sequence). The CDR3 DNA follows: TGTGCCAGCAGCTTGGTGGGGACAGGGGCCACTGAAGCTTTCTTT. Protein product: CASSLVGTGATEAFF.

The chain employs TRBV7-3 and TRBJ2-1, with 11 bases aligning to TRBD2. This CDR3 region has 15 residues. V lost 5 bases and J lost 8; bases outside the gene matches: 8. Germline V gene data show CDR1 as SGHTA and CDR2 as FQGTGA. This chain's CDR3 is CASSALAGGVDEQFF. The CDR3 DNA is TGTGCCAGCAGCGCCCTAGCGGGGGGTGTGGATGAGCAGTTCTTC.

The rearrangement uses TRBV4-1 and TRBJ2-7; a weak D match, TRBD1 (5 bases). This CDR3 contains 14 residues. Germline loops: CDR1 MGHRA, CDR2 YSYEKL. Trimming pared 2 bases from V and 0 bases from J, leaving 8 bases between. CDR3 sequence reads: CASSQYRSSYEQYF. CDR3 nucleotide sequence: TGCGCCAGCAGCCAATACAGGAGCTCCTACGAGCAGTACTTC.

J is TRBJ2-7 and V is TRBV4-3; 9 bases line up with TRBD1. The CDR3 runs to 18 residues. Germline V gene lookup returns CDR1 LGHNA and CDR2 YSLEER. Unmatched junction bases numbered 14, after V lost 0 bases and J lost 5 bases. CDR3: CASSQERGQGRRGHEQYF. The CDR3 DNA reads TGCGCCAGCAGCCAAGAGAGGGGACAGGGAAGGAGAGGGCACGAGCAGTACTTC.

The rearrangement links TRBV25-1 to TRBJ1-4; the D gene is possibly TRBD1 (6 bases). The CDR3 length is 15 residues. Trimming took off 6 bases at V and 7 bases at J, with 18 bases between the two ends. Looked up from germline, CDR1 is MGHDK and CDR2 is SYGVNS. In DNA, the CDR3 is TGTGCCAGCAGCCCGCGGGGGGCGCGGTTTGAAAAACTGTTTTTT. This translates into CASSPRGARFEKLFF.

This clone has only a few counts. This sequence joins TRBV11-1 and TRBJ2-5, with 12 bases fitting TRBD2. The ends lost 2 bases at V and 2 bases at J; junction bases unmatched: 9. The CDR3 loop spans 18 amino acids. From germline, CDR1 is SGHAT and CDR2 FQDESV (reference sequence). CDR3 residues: CASSLISSGGVNQETQYF. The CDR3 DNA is TGTGCCAGCAGCTTAATCTCTAGCGGGGGGGTAAATCAAGAGACCCAGTACTTC.

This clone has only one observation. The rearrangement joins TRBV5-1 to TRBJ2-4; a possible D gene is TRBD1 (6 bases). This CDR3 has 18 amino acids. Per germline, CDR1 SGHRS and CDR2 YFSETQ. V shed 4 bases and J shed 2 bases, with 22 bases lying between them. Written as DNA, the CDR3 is TGCGCCAGCAGCCCTGGGACCACCCAGGGGTGGACCAAAAACATTCAGTACTTC. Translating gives CASSPGTTQGWTKNIQYF. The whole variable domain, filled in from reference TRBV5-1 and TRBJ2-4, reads KAGVTQTPRYLIKTRGQQVTLSCSPISGHRSVSWYQQTPGQGLQFLFEYFSETQRNKGNFPGRFSGRQFSNSRSEMNVSTLELGDSALYLCASSPGTTQGWTKNIQYFGAGTRLSVL.

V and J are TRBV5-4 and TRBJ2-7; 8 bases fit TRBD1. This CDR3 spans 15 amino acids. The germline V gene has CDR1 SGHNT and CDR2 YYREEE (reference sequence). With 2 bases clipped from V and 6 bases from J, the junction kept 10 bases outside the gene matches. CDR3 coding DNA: TGTGCCAGCAGCTTTTCAGGGGGCGATGGTCGCGAGCAGTACTTC. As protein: CASSFSGGDGREQYF. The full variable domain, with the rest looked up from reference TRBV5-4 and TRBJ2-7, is ETGVTQSPTHLIKTRGQQVTLRCSSQSGHNTVSWYQQALGQGPQFIFQYYREEENGRGNFPPRFSGLQFPNYSSELNVNALELDDSALYLCASSFSGGDGREQYFGPGTRLTVT.

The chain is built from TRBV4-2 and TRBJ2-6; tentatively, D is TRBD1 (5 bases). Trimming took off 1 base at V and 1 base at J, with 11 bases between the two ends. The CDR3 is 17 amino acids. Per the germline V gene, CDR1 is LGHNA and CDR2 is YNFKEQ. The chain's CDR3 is CASSQGAQGSGANVLTF. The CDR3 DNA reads TGTGCCAGCAGCCAAGGGGCGCAGGGATCTGGGGCCAACGTCCTGACTTTC.

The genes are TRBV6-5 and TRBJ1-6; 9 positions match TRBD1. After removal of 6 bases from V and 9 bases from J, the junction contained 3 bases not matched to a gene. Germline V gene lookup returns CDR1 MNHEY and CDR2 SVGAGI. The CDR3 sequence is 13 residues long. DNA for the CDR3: TGTGCCAGCAGCCCGGACAGGGGTTCACCCCTCCACTTT. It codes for CASSPDRGSPLHF.